The source of this T cell receptor beta chain is a study of control samples from healthy donors and cancer patients. Clones were sequenced by immunoSEQ multiplex PCR, and TCRdb holds only the in-frame ones, with some missing. The table lists about 84,000 clones, 91% of them singletons, with around 14% in the top ten. In germline, CDR1 is MDHEN, CDR2 SYDVKM. The CDR3 runs to 14 residues. Trimming took 3 bases from V and 2 from J, leaving 11 bases between them. Material: blood. The TCR was taken from a man between 25 and 39 years old in good health. This sequence joins TRBV28 and TRBJ2-7; D is perhaps TRBD1 (5 bases). The CDR3 protein is CASSFAGMAYEQYF. CDR3 DNA sequence: TGTGCCAGCAGTTTCGCAGGGATGGCCTACGAGCAGTACTTC.